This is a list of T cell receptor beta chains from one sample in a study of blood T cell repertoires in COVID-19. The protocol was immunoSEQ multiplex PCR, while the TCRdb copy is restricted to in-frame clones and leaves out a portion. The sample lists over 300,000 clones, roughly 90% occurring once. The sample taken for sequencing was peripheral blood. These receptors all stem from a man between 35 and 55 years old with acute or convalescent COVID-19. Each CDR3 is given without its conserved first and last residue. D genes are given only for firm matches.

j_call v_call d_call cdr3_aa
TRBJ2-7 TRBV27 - ASSSAQNYEQY
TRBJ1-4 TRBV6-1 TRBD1 ASSASRTGWITSEKLF
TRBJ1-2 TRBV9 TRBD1 ASSATLQGEGYT
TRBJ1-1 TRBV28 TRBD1 ASSLGQGDEAF
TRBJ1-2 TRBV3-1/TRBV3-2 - ASSLQGQTNYGYT
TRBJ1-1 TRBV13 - ASTNLQTVNTEAF
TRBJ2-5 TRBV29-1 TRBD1 SGAGTGGNLLQETQY
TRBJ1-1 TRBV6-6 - ASRLLLQGNTEAF
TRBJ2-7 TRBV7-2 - ASSLAASEQY
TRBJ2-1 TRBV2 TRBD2 ARESSGKNNEQF
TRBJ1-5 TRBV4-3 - ASSQDRGPNQPQH
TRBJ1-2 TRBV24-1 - ATSDQTKYYGYT
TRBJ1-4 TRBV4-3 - ASSQGGGDNEKLF
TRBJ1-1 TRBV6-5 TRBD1 ASSLDRESPEAF
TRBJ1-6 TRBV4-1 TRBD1 ASSQGRGGLPNSPLH
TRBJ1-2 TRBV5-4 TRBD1 ASRGSPTGGSGYT
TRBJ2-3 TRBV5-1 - ASSSPQSTDTQY
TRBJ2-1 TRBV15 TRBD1 ATSSRGQGGNEQF
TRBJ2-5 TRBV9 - ASSVYGNTQETQY
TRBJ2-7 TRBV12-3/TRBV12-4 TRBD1 ASSPTGHEQY
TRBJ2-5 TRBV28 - ASSLSSPQETQY
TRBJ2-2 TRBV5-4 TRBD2 ASSLGGNGANTGELF
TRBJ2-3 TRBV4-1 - ASSQDHPTGYTQY
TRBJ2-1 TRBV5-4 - ASSLFGVLEQF
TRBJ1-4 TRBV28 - ASSLAPPGLSNEKLF
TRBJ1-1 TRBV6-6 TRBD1 ASSFKGGADTEAF
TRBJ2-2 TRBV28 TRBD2 ASSFSAGKSNTGELF
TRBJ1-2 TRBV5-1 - ASSSTGGNYGYT
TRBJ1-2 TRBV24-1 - ATSDQTGIRGYT
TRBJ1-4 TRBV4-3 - ASSQHQVPTNEKLF
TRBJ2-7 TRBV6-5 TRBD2 ASSPWTSEDEQY
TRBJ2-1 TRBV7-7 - ASSPIAGSYNEQF
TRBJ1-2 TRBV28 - ASSPLVGQKANYGYT
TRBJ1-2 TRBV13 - ASSPSGGQRDYGYT
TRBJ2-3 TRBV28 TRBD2 ASSLPSGYSTDTQY
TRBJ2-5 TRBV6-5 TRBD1 ASRPTGGETQY
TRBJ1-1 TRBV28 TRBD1 ASSLPLRTGGGGAEAF
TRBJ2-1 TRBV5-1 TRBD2 ASSLGGTSGVDEQF
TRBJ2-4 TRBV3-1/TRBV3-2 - ASSQAEGSKNIQY
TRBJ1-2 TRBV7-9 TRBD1 ASSYSRDRGIGGYT
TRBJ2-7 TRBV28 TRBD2 ASSFSAGVPYEQY
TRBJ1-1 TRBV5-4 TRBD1 ASSSRDRGNTEAF
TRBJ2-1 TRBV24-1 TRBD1 ATSGTDRGSSYNEQF
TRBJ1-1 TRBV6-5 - ASSSNRDPNTEAF
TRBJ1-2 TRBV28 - ASSLEAGYYGYT
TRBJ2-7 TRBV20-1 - SARAGQRTD
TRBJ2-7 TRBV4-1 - ASSQVGQYEQY
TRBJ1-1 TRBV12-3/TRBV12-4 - ASSLGQYTEAF
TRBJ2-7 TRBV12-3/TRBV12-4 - ASSLSGYEQY